Following are 32 T cell receptor beta chains from one sample sequenced in a study of blood T cell repertoires in COVID-19. Method: immunoSEQ multiplex PCR; TCRdb's copy keeps in-frame clones and lacks some. There are approximately 220,000 clones in the sample; approximately 90% occur only once, and approximately 3.5% lies in the top ten. Sequences were obtained from PBMCs or T cells enriched from blood (not recorded which). The receptors derive from a woman aged 18-35 years in a cohort exposed to, infected with or recovered from COVID-19 (not recorded which).

CDR3 in DNA: TGTGCCAGCAGCCAAGATTGGAGGCCCGGGTATAGGACAGGAAATGAAAAACTGTTTTTT. This gives the protein CASSQDWRPGYRTGNEKLFF. This chain uses TRBV4-2 with TRBJ1-4; 7 positions match TRBD1. With V trimmed by 0 bases and J by 5 bases, 18 bases remained unmatched. CDR3 size: 20 residues. Germline V CDR1 and CDR2: LGHNA, YNFKEQ.

The chain is built from TRBV28 and TRBJ1-4; D is undetermined. The CDR3 totals 13 residues. Trimming removed 7 bases from V and 4 bases from J, with 10 bases in between. Germline-derived CDR1 and CDR2 are MDHEN and SYDVKM. The CDR3 nucleotides are TGTGCCAGCACCGAGGTTGGTAATGAAAAACTGTTTTTT. It encodes CASTEVGNEKLFF. Complete variable domain (other parts from reference TRBV28 and TRBJ1-4): DVKVTQSSRYLVKRTGEKVFLECVQDMDHENMFWYRQDPGLGLRLIYFSYDVKMKEKGDIPEGYSVSREKKERFSLILESASTNQTSMYLCASTEVGNEKLFFGSGTQLSVL.

V usage is TRBV5-4 and J usage is TRBJ2-3; D possibly corresponds to TRBD2 (6 bases). Trimming stripped 0 bases from V and 6 bases from J, with 11 bases between. CDR1 is SGHNT, CDR2 YYREEE, per germline (reference sequence). CDR3 size: 14 residues. CDR3 protein: CASSLANREDTQYF. For the CDR3, the DNA is TGTGCCAGCAGCTTGGCCAATCGGGAGGATACGCAGTATTTT.

The chain couples TRBV7-6 to TRBJ2-2, with no clear D. The CDR3 totals 15 residues. Germline loops: CDR1 SGHVS, CDR2 FNYEAQ. The ends were cut back, 0 bases at V and 6 bases at J, with 11 bases in the middle. CDR3 in DNA: TGTGCCAGCAGCTTAGCGGGCAGCCTCGCCGGGGAGCTGTTTTTT. Its translation is CASSLAGSLAGELFF. Complete variable domain (other parts from reference TRBV7-6 and TRBJ2-2): GAGVSQSPRYKVTKRGQDVALRCDPISGHVSLYWYRQALGQGPEFLTYFNYEAQQDKSGLPNDRFSAERPEGSISTLTIQRTEQRDSAMYRCASSLAGSLAGELFFGEGSRLTVL.

The chain couples TRBV19 to TRBJ2-2; D ambiguous. V lost 7 bases, J lost 6 bases, and 12 bases lay in between. The CDR3 covers 13 residues. Germline assignment: CDR1 LNHDA and CDR2 SQIVND (reference sequence). CDR3: CASTESWSGELFF. CDR3 nucleotides: TGTGCCAGTACCGAGAGCTGGTCCGGGGAGCTGTTTTTT.

The chain employs TRBV28 and TRBJ1-3; D is perhaps TRBD1 (5 bases). CDR3 length: 17 residues. Per germline, CDR1 MDHEN and CDR2 SYDVKM. Trimming took 1 base from V and 0 from J, leaving 13 bases between them. CDR3 sequence: CASSLFLPDSSGNTIYF. As DNA, the CDR3 is TGTGCCAGCAGTTTATTCCTCCCTGACAGCTCTGGAAACACCATATATTTT.

This sequence joins TRBV27 and TRBJ2-4, with D uncertain. Trimming removed 4 bases at V and 1 base at J, with 8 bases between. The germline gives CDR1 MNHEY, CDR2 SMNVEV (reference sequence). The CDR3 extends over 14 amino acids. The DNA of the CDR3 is TGTGCCAGCAGTTCGTCCACTGCCAAAAACATTCAGTACTTC. It encodes CASSSSTAKNIQYF.

This chain uses TRBV20-1 with TRBJ2-3; unclear D gene. Germline-derived CDR1 and CDR2 are DFQATT and SNEGSKA (reference sequence). V shed 5 bases and J shed 6 bases, with 9 bases lying between them. The CDR3 loop spans 11 amino acids. CDR3 sequence (DNA): TGCAGTGCTTTTTCTAGTGATACGCAGTATTTT. Protein sequence: CSAFSSDTQYF.

In this sample, this clone turned up once. V and J are TRBV19 and TRBJ1-1; D unresolved. This CDR3 spans 15 amino acids. Trimming took off 4 bases at V and 1 base at J, with 13 bases between the two ends. Germline V lookup: CDR1 LNHDA, CDR2 SQIVND (reference sequence). The CDR3 region has the DNA TGTGCCAGTAGTAGTGCAGAGAGAGGGAACACTGAAGCTTTCTTT. Protein sequence: CASSSAERGNTEAFF.

The chain combines TRBV27 with TRBJ2-6; no reliable D call. Germline V lookup: CDR1 MNHEY, CDR2 SMNVEV (reference sequence). With 8 bases removed from V and 3 bases from J, the gap between germline ends came to 14 bases. This CDR3 region has 15 residues. The CDR3 reads CASSRVVDGANVLTF. In DNA form, the CDR3 reads TGTGCCAGCTCCCGGGTGGTTGATGGGGCCAACGTCCTGACTTTC. Variable domain in full (rest from reference TRBV27 and TRBJ2-6): EAQVTQNPRYLITVTGKKLTVTCSQNMNHEYMSWYRQDPGLGLRQIYYSMNVEVTDKGDVPEGYKVSRKEKRNFPLILESPSPNQTSLYFCASSRVVDGANVLTFGAGSRLTVL.

The genes are TRBV15 and TRBJ2-2; 9 bases align to TRBD1. The ends lost 7 bases at V and 4 bases at J; junction bases unmatched: 10. Germline values: CDR1 LNHNV, CDR2 YYDKDF (reference sequence). The CDR3 runs 16 residues. DNA of the CDR3: TGTGCCACCAACCCTAAGGGACAGGGAGCCACCGGGGAGCTGTTTTTT. This codes for CATNPKGQGATGELFF. The variable domain in full, completed from reference TRBV15 and TRBJ2-2, reads DAMVIQNPRYQVTQFGKPVTLSCSQTLNHNVMYWYQQKSSQAPKLLFHYYDKDFNNEADTPDNFQSRRPNTSFCFLDIRSPGLGDTAMYLCATNPKGQGATGELFFGEGSRLTVL.

The chain combines TRBV5-1 with TRBJ2-7; 8 bases align to TRBD1. This CDR3 has 17 residues. The trim removed 3 bases at V and 0 bases at J, leaving 11 bases unmatched. The germline V gene encodes CDR1 SGHRS and CDR2 YFSETQ. This CDR3 is CASSSPTPGQASYEQYF. CDR3 coding DNA: TGCGCCAGCAGCTCACCAACTCCGGGACAGGCCTCCTACGAGCAGTACTTC.

This chain connects TRBV5-1 to TRBJ1-3, with D possibly TRBD1 on 5 matching bases. Germline V lookup: CDR1 SGHRS, CDR2 YFSETQ. Trimming pared 4 bases from V and 0 bases from J, leaving 11 bases between. The CDR3 runs 15 residues. Here the CDR3 DNA reads TGCGCCAGCAGCATCGACAGACCCTCTGGAAACACCATATATTTT. It yields the protein CASSIDRPSGNTIYF.

The CDR3 spells CASSPRLAGGLQYF. The CDR3 DNA follows: TGTGCCAGCAGCCCCCGACTAGCGGGGGGCCTTCAGTACTTC. The chain carries TRBV11-1 and TRBJ2-4, with 13 bases identical to TRBD2. Germline V CDR1 and CDR2: SGHAT, FQDESV (reference sequence). The CDR3 contains 14 residues. Losses at the gene ends were 5 bases for V and 11 bases for J; bases not matched to a gene: 6.

The CDR3 DNA follows: TGTGCCAGCAGCCCCTCCCGGGGGGGTACCTACAATGAGCAGTTCTTC. The encoded protein is CASSPSRGGTYNEQFF. The genes are TRBV11-3 and TRBJ2-1, with TRBD2 matching over 8 bases. Germline CDR1 SGHNT, CDR2 YENEEA. This CDR3 contains 16 residues. V shed 5 bases, J shed 2 bases, and the junction held 8 bases outside the gene matches.

In the case of this clone: Its ends do not fully match the called genes, so a read error is possible. The rearrangement joins TRBV2 to TRBJ1-1; D uncertain. This CDR3 contains 13 residues. Per germline, CDR1 SNHLY and CDR2 FYNNEI. The CDR3 loop reads CASNEEAGTEAFF. CDR3 sequence (DNA): TGTGCCAGCAATGAAGAGGCGGGCACTGAAGCTTTCTTT.

The genes are TRBV28 and TRBJ1-4; D call uncertain. CDR1 and CDR2 (germline): MDHEN, SYDVKM. Trimming cost V 8 bases and J 0 bases, with 13 bases left between them. The CDR3 has 15 amino acids. CDR3 in amino acids: CASLSVGATNEKLFF. Written as DNA, the CDR3 is TGTGCCAGCTTAAGCGTCGGGGCAACTAATGAAAAACTGTTTTTT.

This rearrangement joins TRBV10-2 to TRBJ2-3; 15 bases fit TRBD2. V gave up 6 bases and J gave up 8 bases; unmatched junction bases: 9. Germline assignment: CDR1 WSHSY and CDR2 SAAADI. CDR3 length: 16 amino acids. Here the CDR3 DNA reads TGCGCCAGCAGCCACGGACTAGCGGGGGGGCGGAGTACGCAGTATTTT. This translates into CASSHGLAGGRSTQYF.

The chain employs TRBV10-1 and TRBJ1-2, with D perhaps TRBD1 (6 bases). Germline-derived CDR1 and CDR2 are WNHNN and SYGVQD (reference sequence). The CDR3 has 14 amino acids. CDR3 DNA: TGCGCATCTACTGGGCAGGGGTATTACTATGGCTACACCTTC. Translation: CASTGQGYYYGYTF.

This chain links TRBV7-2 with TRBJ2-2; unclear D gene. Trimming removed 4 bases at V and 6 bases at J, with 9 bases between. CDR3 length equals 13 residues. Looked up from germline, CDR1 is SGHTA and CDR2 is FQGNSA. CDR3 amino acids: CASSSYPAGELFF. DNA for the CDR3: TGTGCCAGCAGCTCCTATCCGGCCGGGGAGCTGTTTTTT.

J is TRBJ1-1 and V is TRBV7-8; 9 bases fit TRBD1. Germline V gives CDR1 SGHVS, CDR2 FQNEAQ. CDR3 length: 16 amino acids. Trimming cost V 4 bases and J 0 bases; bases outside gene matches: 6. The CDR3 loop is CASSWTGTGMNTEAFF. The CDR3 region has the DNA TGTGCCAGCAGCTGGACCGGGACAGGGATGAACACTGAAGCTTTCTTT. Full variable domain (outside the CDR3, taken from reference TRBV7-8 and TRBJ1-1): GAGVSQSPRYKVAKRGQDVALRCDPISGHVSLFWYQQALGQGPEFLTYFQNEAQLDKSGLPSDRFFAERPEGSVSTLKIQRTQQEDSAVYLCASSWTGTGMNTEAFFGQGTRLTVV.

CDR3 in amino acids: CASSPLVLETSYNEQFF. CDR3 coding DNA: TGTGCCAGCTCACCACTCGTTCTGGAGACGTCCTACAATGAGCAGTTCTTC. This rearrangement joins TRBV18 to TRBJ2-1; D unresolved. V lost 1 base, J lost 1 base, and 14 bases lay in between. The CDR3 has 17 residues. Germline lookup yields CDR1 KGHSH and CDR2 LQKENI.

CDR3 coding DNA: TGTGCCAGCGCCACCTGGAGTGGCAATCAGCCCCAGCATTTT. Translated, it gives CASATWSGNQPQHF. The V gene is TRBV27, the J gene TRBJ1-5; the D is unclear. Between the trimmed V and J ends, which lost 8 bases and 2 bases, there was a span of 13 bases. Germline CDR1 and CDR2: MNHEY and SMNVEV (reference sequence). This CDR3 has 14 residues.

The chain has TRBV28 and TRBJ1-3, with unresolved D. The CDR3 covers 14 residues. In germline, CDR1 is MDHEN, CDR2 SYDVKM. Between the trimmed V and J ends, which lost 4 bases and 1 base, there was a span of 8 bases. Written as DNA, the CDR3 is TGTGCCAGCAGTTATAGTCCTTCTGGAAACACCATATATTTT. Translated: CASSYSPSGNTIYF.

This clone showed up just a few times. The chain joins TRBV3-1 (or the pseudogene TRBV3-2) to TRBJ1-2; D is unresolved. Germline V gene data show CDR1 as LGHDT and CDR2 as YNNKEL (reference sequence). With 3 bases removed from V and 8 bases from J, the gap between germline ends came to 7 bases. This CDR3 spans 11 amino acids. The CDR3 nucleotides are TGTGCCAGCAGCCACGGGGAAGGCTACACCTTC. This translates into CASSHGEGYTF.

For this clone: Other nucleotide sequences in the sample specify the same CDR3. The chain links TRBV7-6 to TRBJ1-5; weak D call: TRBD1 (5 bases). This CDR3 is built from 13 residues. Germline CDR1 and CDR2: SGHVS and FNYEAQ. Between the trimmed V and J ends, which lost 3 bases and 7 bases, there was a span of 10 bases. CDR3 DNA sequence: TGTGCCAGCAGCTTGGGGGGGATACAGCCCCAGCATTTT. Translating it yields CASSLGGIQPQHF.

V usage is TRBV3-1 (or the pseudogene TRBV3-2) and J usage is TRBJ2-7, with TRBD1 identical over 7 bases. With 4 bases clipped from V and 1 base from J, the junction kept 4 bases outside the gene matches. The CDR3 loop spans 14 amino acids. Germline lookup yields CDR1 LGHDT and CDR2 YNNKEL (reference sequence). In DNA form, the CDR3 reads TGTGCCAGCAGCCCCAGGACAGGTTCCTACGAGCAGTACTTC. The encoded protein is CASSPRTGSYEQYF.

The CDR3 region is CASRWRGNNEQFF. The CDR3, as DNA: TGTGCCAGCAGATGGCGGGGGAACAATGAGCAGTTCTTC. This chain links TRBV13 with TRBJ2-1, with 7 bases fitting TRBD2. This CDR3 spans 13 amino acids. Germline V CDR1 and CDR2: PRHDT, FYEKMQ (reference sequence). V lost 6 bases and J lost 5; bases outside the gene matches: 4.

This clone was counted once. The chain links TRBV9 to TRBJ1-2; possibly TRBD1 for D (5 bases). Per germline, CDR1 SGDLS and CDR2 YYNGEE. Trimming removed 3 bases at V and 2 bases at J, with 11 bases between. This CDR3 is 14 amino acids long. In nucleotides, the CDR3 is TGTGCCAGCAGCGCGAGGACACAGAACTATGGCTACACCTTC. It codes for CASSARTQNYGYTF.

This clone was seen a few times. The rearrangement uses TRBV19 and TRBJ1-1; 10 bases line up with TRBD1. Germline V gene sequence: CDR1 LNHDA, CDR2 SQIVND (reference sequence). The J segment lost 3 bases and the V segment lost 4 bases, leaving 5 bases of the junction unmatched. This CDR3 is built from 15 residues. CDR3 DNA sequence: TGTGCCAGTAGTACTTCGGACAGGGGGGACACTGAAGCTTTCTTT. Protein sequence: CASSTSDRGDTEAFF.

The genes are TRBV5-1 and TRBJ1-2; D is unclear. Germline loops: CDR1 SGHRS, CDR2 YFSETQ. Trimming took 0 bases from V and 5 from J, leaving 11 bases between them. The CDR3 is made up of 14 amino acids. The CDR3 nucleotides are TGCGCCAGCAGCTTGGGACAATCTGGGTATGGCTACACCTTC. It yields the protein CASSLGQSGYGYTF.

The DNA for the CDR3 is TGTGCCAGTGGGTCGGACAGGGGTCCCACTGAAGCTTTCTTT. Its translation: CASGSDRGPTEAFF. The chain employs TRBV19 and TRBJ1-1; the match to TRBD1 covers 9 bases. CDR3 length: 14 residues. V dropped 8 bases and J dropped 4; count of bases not matched to a gene: 8. CDR1 is LNHDA, CDR2 SQIVND, per germline (reference sequence).